A single sample is the source of the 24 T cell receptor beta chains below, sequenced in a study of blood T cell repertoires in COVID-19. The data were produced by immunoSEQ multiplex PCR, yet TCRdb's version contains in-frame clones alone and is incomplete. The sample carries over 350,000 clones, roughly 87% recorded once. The sequenced sample was PBMCs or T cells enriched from blood (not recorded which). The source is a woman aged 18-30 years with acute COVID-19.

This rearrangement joins TRBV15 to TRBJ2-5, with 7 positions matching TRBD1. Trimming at V came to 4 bases and at J to 3 bases, leaving 11 bases not matched to a gene. The CDR3 has 16 residues. Germline CDR1 is LNHNV and CDR2 is YYDKDF (reference sequence). This CDR3 is CATSTTGRKSKETQYF. The CDR3 DNA sequence: TGTGCCACCAGCACGACAGGGCGCAAGTCCAAAGAGACCCAGTACTTC.

The chain is built from TRBV29-1 and TRBJ1-1, with 9 bases matching TRBD1. CDR1 is SQVTM, CDR2 ANQGSEA, per germline. After removal of 6 bases from V and 1 base from J, the junction contained 6 bases not matched to a gene. CDR3 size: 14 residues. The CDR3 here is CSVAPTGGNTEAFF. The DNA for the CDR3 is TGCAGCGTAGCCCCGACAGGGGGGAACACTGAAGCTTTCTTT.

V usage is TRBV13 and J usage is TRBJ2-5, with D perhaps TRBD1 (5 bases). The CDR3 covers 12 residues. Germline-derived CDR1 and CDR2 are PRHDT and FYEKMQ (reference sequence). V lost 0 bases and J lost 9, with 8 bases in between. Here the CDR3 reads CASSLGVQAQYF. The CDR3 DNA sequence: TGTGCCAGCAGCTTAGGCGTACAGGCCCAGTACTTC.

The V call is TRBV28, the J call TRBJ1-6; 8 positions agree with TRBD1. There are 15 residues in the CDR3. V shed 6 bases and J 6 bases; nucleotides not matched to a gene: 7. Per germline, CDR1 MDHEN and CDR2 SYDVKM. In DNA form, the CDR3 reads TGTGCCAGCAGAAAGACAGGGGTGGGTAATTCACCCCTCCACTTT. Translation gives CASRKTGVGNSPLHF.

The chain combines TRBV14 with TRBJ1-2; the D is unclear. With 4 bases removed from V and 3 bases from J, the gap between germline ends came to 6 bases. The CDR3 is 12 residues long. Germline CDR1 reads SGHDN; CDR2 reads FVKESK. Here the CDR3 DNA reads TGTGCCAGCAGCCCCGAGGACTATGGCTACACCTTC. Amino acids: CASSPEDYGYTF. The whole variable domain, remainder taken from reference TRBV14 and TRBJ1-2, is EAGVTQFPSHSVIEKGQTVTLRCDPISGHDNLYWYRRVMGKEIKFLLHFVKESKQDESGMPNNRFLAERTGGTYSTLKVQPAELEDSGVYFCASSPEDYGYTFGSGTRLTVV.

The V gene is TRBV5-6, the J gene TRBJ1-1, with 9 bases matching TRBD1. Germline V gene data show CDR1 as SGHDT and CDR2 as YYEEEE. With 2 bases clipped from V and 4 bases from J, the junction kept 3 bases outside the gene matches. This CDR3 is built from 14 residues. In DNA form, the CDR3 reads TGTGCCAGCAGCTTTGTGGACAGGGGCACTGAAGCTTTCTTT. Residues: CASSFVDRGTEAFF.

The sample holds one count of this clone. This chain uses TRBV7-6 with TRBJ2-5, with 7 bases aligning to TRBD1. Per the germline V gene, CDR1 is SGHVS and CDR2 is FNYEAQ. This CDR3 region has 13 residues. V dropped 4 bases and J dropped 3; count of bases not matched to a gene: 2. Written as DNA, the CDR3 is TGTGCCAGCAGCTATGGGACAGAAGAGACCCAGTACTTC. It codes for CASSYGTEETQYF.

This clone was detected only once. CDR3 in amino acids: CASSESPTTSLLYNEQFF. The CDR3 nucleotides read TGTGCCAGCAGTGAATCCCCTACGACTAGCTTATTGTACAATGAGCAGTTCTTC. The chain combines TRBV25-1 with TRBJ2-1; 7 positions match TRBD2. Germline V lookup: CDR1 MGHDK, CDR2 SYGVNS. V lost 1 base to trimming and J lost 4 bases; unmatched junction nucleotides: 13. CDR3 length: 18 amino acids.

This clone was detected many times. This chain connects TRBV19 to TRBJ1-5; weak D call: TRBD1 (6 bases). The V gene's germline CDR1 is LNHDA and CDR2 SQIVND (reference sequence). CDR3 length: 14 residues. V was clipped by 7 bases and J by 1 base, with 11 bases between them. For the CDR3, the DNA is TGTGCCAGTAACAACAGGGCCAGCAATCAGCCCCAGCATTTT. It codes for CASNNRASNQPQHF.

This chain joins TRBV7-2 and TRBJ1-2; 8 bases map to TRBD1. Germline CDR1 SGHTA, CDR2 FQGNSA. After removal of 2 bases from V and 4 bases from J, the junction contained 3 bases not matched to a gene. The CDR3 contains 14 residues. CDR3 protein: CASSLTDRVYGYTF. The CDR3 nucleotides read TGTGCCAGCAGCTTAACGGACAGGGTCTATGGCTACACCTTC.

The V gene is TRBV30, the J gene TRBJ2-7, with 7 bases fitting TRBD1. Germline V gene lookup returns CDR1 GTSNPN and CDR2 SVGIG (reference sequence). CDR3 length equals 13 residues. The trim removed 4 bases at V and 2 bases at J, leaving 5 bases unmatched. CDR3 nucleotides: TGTGCCTGGACCGGACAGGCTGCCTACGAGCAGTACTTC. This sequence encodes CAWTGQAAYEQYF.

J is TRBJ1-1 and V is TRBV29-1; D is undetermined. V was shortened by 3 bases and J by 1 base, with 12 bases between the two germline ends. The CDR3 consists of 14 residues. CDR1 and CDR2 from the germline V gene are SQVTM and ANQGSEA. The DNA for the CDR3 is TGCAGCGTTGACATAAGCGGCAGGAACACTGAAGCTTTCTTT. Translation gives CSVDISGRNTEAFF.

CDR3 amino acids: CASSQLMNEQYF. The DNA of the CDR3 is TGCGCCAGCAGCCAGTTGATGAACGAGCAGTACTTC. This sequence joins TRBV10-2 and TRBJ2-7; D unclear. The CDR3 loop spans 12 amino acids. Germline assignment: CDR1 WSHSY and CDR2 SAAADI. V dropped 6 bases and J dropped 5 bases, with 11 bases sitting between them.

A single count supports this clone. This chain joins TRBV11-2 and TRBJ2-7; D gene uncertain. Trimming pared 0 bases from V and 3 bases from J, leaving 21 bases between. CDR3 length: 18 amino acids. The germline gives CDR1 SGHAT, CDR2 FQNNGV. The CDR3 loop reads CASSLDQAVGLGVYEQYF. In DNA form, the CDR3 reads TGTGCCAGCAGCTTAGATCAGGCCGTAGGATTAGGCGTCTACGAGCAGTACTTC.

The gene calls are TRBV28 and TRBJ2-1; 11 nucleotides line up with TRBD2. Per germline, CDR1 MDHEN and CDR2 SYDVKM. The junction had 3 bases not matched to a gene; V was cut back by 2 bases and J by 3 bases. The CDR3 runs 16 residues. The CDR3 spells CASSLLAGGLYNEQFF. CDR3 bases: TGTGCCAGCAGTTTACTAGCGGGAGGCCTCTACAATGAGCAGTTCTTC.

The V call is TRBV2, the J call TRBJ2-2, with D tentatively TRBD1 (5 bases). The V end lost 6 bases, the J end lost 6 bases, and 11 bases lay between the germline ends. CDR3 length: 13 residues. In germline, CDR1 is SNHLY, CDR2 FYNNEI. CDR3 nucleotides: TGTGCCAGCAGAGACAGTCGGTCCGGGGAGCTGTTTTTT. Protein: CASRDSRSGELFF. The whole variable domain, remainder taken from reference TRBV2 and TRBJ2-2, is EPEVTQTPSHQVTQMGQEVILRCVPISNHLYFYWYRQILGQKVEFLVSFYNNEISEKSEIFDDQFSVERPDGSNFTLKIRSTKLEDSAMYFCASRDSRSGELFFGEGSRLTVL.

The CDR3 region has the DNA TGTGCCAGCAGCCTAGACAGGGACCCTAACTATGGCTACACCTTC. Residues: CASSLDRDPNYGYTF. This chain uses TRBV5-5 with TRBJ1-2; TRBD1 aligns across 7 bases. Germline V gene data show CDR1 as SGHKS and CDR2 as YYEKEE (reference sequence). V lost 4 bases and J lost 0; bases outside the gene matches: 6. The CDR3 is made up of 15 amino acids.

The chain recombines TRBV28 with TRBJ1-2; maybe TRBD1 (5 bases). With 8 bases removed from V and 1 base from J, the gap between germline ends came to 11 bases. Germline CDR1 is MDHEN and CDR2 is SYDVKM. The CDR3 contains 13 residues. For the CDR3, the DNA is TGTGCCAGCCGGCGGGACTTTAACTATGGCTACACCTTC. It is translated as CASRRDFNYGYTF.

This clone was counted once. The chain carries TRBV5-8 and TRBJ1-5; possibly TRBD1 for D (6 bases). Trimming took 4 bases from V and 0 from J, leaving 17 bases between them. CDR3 size: 17 residues. Germline V gene sequence: CDR1 SGHTS, CDR2 YDEGEE. DNA for the CDR3: TGTGCCAGCAGCCCAGGGACACAAACTTATAGCAATCAGCCCCAGCATTTT. Amino acid sequence: CASSPGTQTYSNQPQHF.

The rearrangement joins TRBV30 to TRBJ1-3; perhaps TRBD1 as D (6 bases). Germline V gene data show CDR1 as GTSNPN and CDR2 as SVGIG (reference sequence). This CDR3 comprises 17 residues. V lost 4 bases to trimming and J lost 2 bases, with 21 bases between them. CDR3 residues: CAWTGQRGESAGNTIYF. Written as DNA, the CDR3 is TGTGCCTGGACCGGACAGAGGGGCGAGTCGGCTGGAAACACCATATATTTT. The variable domain in full, with the rest retrieved from reference TRBV30 and TRBJ1-3, is SQTIHQWPATLVQPVGSPLSLECTVEGTSNPNLYWYRQAAGRGLQLLFYSVGIGQISSEVPQNLSASRPQDRQFILSSKKLLLSDSGFYLCAWTGQRGESAGNTIYFGEGSWLTVV.

The rearrangement uses TRBV6-5 and TRBJ1-3, with a weak D call TRBD1 (6 bases). Trimming removed 6 bases from V and 7 bases from J, with 19 bases in between. CDR3 length equals 15 residues. Germline assignment: CDR1 MNHEY and CDR2 SVGAGI. The CDR3 loop reads CASRLSLTGGNTIYF. Here the CDR3 DNA reads TGTGCCAGCAGACTCTCATTGACAGGTGGTAACACCATATATTTT.

The chain combines TRBV5-6 with TRBJ2-1; 10 bases are a match to TRBD2. Germline lookup yields CDR1 SGHDT and CDR2 YYEEEE. CDR3 length: 13 residues. V shed 4 bases, J shed 11 bases, and the junction held 6 bases outside the gene matches. The CDR3 loop is CASSLPSGSQQFF. CDR3 bases: TGTGCCAGCAGCCTACCTAGCGGGAGTCAGCAGTTCTTC.

This chain uses TRBV11-1 with TRBJ2-2; D remains ambiguous. Germline CDR1 and CDR2: SGHAT and FQDESV (reference sequence). V lost 5 bases, J lost 11 bases, and 15 bases lay in between. The CDR3 totals 13 residues. CDR3 protein: CASSGDPFFELFF. The CDR3 DNA is TGTGCCAGCAGCGGAGATCCCTTTTTTGAGCTGTTTTTT. Full variable domain (remainder filled in from reference TRBV11-1 and TRBJ2-2): EAEVAQSPRYKITEKSQAVAFWCDPISGHATLYWYRQILGQGPELLVQFQDESVVDDSQLPKDRFSAERLKGVDSTLKIQPAELGDSAMYLCASSGDPFFELFFGEGSRLTVL.

This sequence joins TRBV3-1 (or the pseudogene TRBV3-2) and TRBJ1-2, with TRBD1 matching over 12 bases. Germline values: CDR1 LGHDT, CDR2 YNNKEL (reference sequence). J lost 4 bases, V lost 2 bases, and 5 bases had no gene match. The CDR3 runs to 16 residues. As DNA, the CDR3 is TGTGCCAGCAGCCAACAAGGGACAGGGGGCACCTATGGCTACACCTTC. This sequence encodes CASSQQGTGGTYGYTF.